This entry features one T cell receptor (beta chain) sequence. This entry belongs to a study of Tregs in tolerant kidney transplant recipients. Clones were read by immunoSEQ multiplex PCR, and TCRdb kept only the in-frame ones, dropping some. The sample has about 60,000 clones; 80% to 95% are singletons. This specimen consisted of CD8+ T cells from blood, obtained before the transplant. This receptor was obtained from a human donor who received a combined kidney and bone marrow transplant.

The CDR3 spells CASSSPGSPGYEQFF. CDR3 nucleotides: TGTGCCAGCAGCTCCCCCGGGTCACCGGGATATGAGCAGTTCTTC. The J gene is TRBJ2-1, the V gene TRBV7-2; maybe TRBD2 (5 bases). The germline CDR1 and CDR2 sequences are SGHTA and FQGNSA. The CDR3 loop spans 15 amino acids. Trimming stripped 4 bases from V and 8 bases from J, with 18 bases between.